This T cell receptor (beta chain) is drawn from a study of T cell changes during pregnancy in multiple sclerosis. The assay was immunoSEQ multiplex PCR, and TCRdb's table has in-frame clones only and misses some. The sample lists over 10,000 clones; around 88% were seen once. This CDR3 has 13 amino acids. Germline assignment: CDR1 SGHNT and CDR2 YYREEE (reference sequence). Trimming removed 3 bases from V and 4 bases from J, with 9 bases in between. This TCR was sampled from a female donor in good health, enrolled as a control in a pregnancy study. V gene TRBV5-4 combines with J gene TRBJ2-3; D remains ambiguous. Material: CD8+ T cells from peripheral blood mononuclear cells, obtained in the second trimester of pregnancy. In DNA, the CDR3 is TGTGCCAGCAGCTCCAGTATCGCAGATACGCAGTATTTT. This translates into CASSSSIADTQYF.